This T cell receptor (beta chain) was sequenced during a study of blood T cells in healthy people across ages. General study points: Because sorting was not performed, PBMCs prevented conclusive naive versus antigen-experienced comparison. Fewer expanded clones and more diversity marked long-lived versus aged donors.

The V gene's germline CDR1 is LGHNA and CDR2 YNFKEQ. The CDR3 totals 15 residues. V was shortened by 5 bases and J by 6 bases, with 17 bases between the two germline ends. In the case of this clonotype: Its cognate antigen is unknown.

At least 5 micrograms of total RNA were extracted per sample. The second PCR ran about 6 to 12 cycles with a sample-barcoded 5' primer and J-beta primers. The template-switch adaptor, which had 12 random nucleotides, put a tag on each cDNA molecule. A single record per CDR3 protein comes from TCRdb applying MiXCR to the 5' RACE reads. The table lists over 1,500,000 distinct CDR3 sequences, roughly 52% of them singletons. The chain carries TRBV4-2 and TRBJ2-1; D possibly matches TRBD1 or TRBD2 (5 bases each). The sequence was collected from a woman between 40 and 50 years old in good health. The sample taken for sequencing was blood. The CDR3 nucleotides are TGTGCCAGCAGCAACGAGAAGGGTGGGACCAATGAGCAGTTCTTC. Protein sequence: CASSNEKGGTNEQFF.